This TCR beta chain was captured by sequencing in a study of OX40 agonist ivuxolimab in advanced cancers. Whole-study context: In this cohort, patients received ivuxolimab, an agonistic anti-OX40 (CD134) antibody. Having had anti-PD-1, anti-PD-L1 or anti-CTLA-4 therapy before was allowed, and 40% to 45% had some. Broader study findings: It was also the case that some nonresponders had low normalized T-cell clonal expansion.

This CDR3 is built from 13 residues. Trimming took 3 bases from V and 0 from J, leaving 5 bases between them. Germline V lookup: CDR1 MDHEN, CDR2 SYDVKM. Comments on this clone: Antigen unknown.

The repertoire was sequenced with immunoSEQ multiplex PCR; TCRdb's copy has only in-frame clones and lacks some. Of about 70,000 clones listed, around 84% were seen once; the top ten hold 5.5% to 8.5%. The chain is built from TRBV28 and TRBJ1-2; D unclear. This material consisted of CD4+ or CD8+ T cells sorted from blood, taken in a trial of the OX40 agonist ivuxolimab. The origin of this receptor is an adult with an advanced solid tumor such as melanoma, head and neck, liver or kidney cancer. The CDR3 here is CASSFGSNYGYTF. The CDR3 nucleotides read TGTGCCAGCAGTTTCGGTTCTAACTATGGCTACACCTTC.